The entry below describes one T cell receptor (beta chain). Its antigen is unknown. Germline loops: CDR1 SGHRS, CDR2 YFSETQ. V shed 4 bases and J 6 bases; nucleotides not matched to a gene: 9. This CDR3 has 15 residues. This entry is derived from a study of cytomegalovirus exposure and HLA in healthy donors. The study's findings and limits: Accurate HLA-A and HLA-B prediction from TCR beta sequences was reported for most subjects. Investigators reported fewer than 200 TCR beta chains as tied to cytomegalovirus.

PCR used 60 Vbeta primers and 13 Jbeta primers. TCRdb's copy holds only in-frame clones and misses some; the assay was immunoSEQ multiplex PCR. The table lists some 91,000 clones, around 60% of them singletons. The receptor comes from a human donor in good health. This sequence joins TRBV5-1 and TRBJ1-4, with 7 bases aligning to TRBD1. Material: PBMCs. The CDR3 is CASSIQGRKDEKLFF. CDR3 DNA sequence: TGCGCCAGCAGCATACAGGGGCGGAAGGATGAAAAACTGTTTTTT.